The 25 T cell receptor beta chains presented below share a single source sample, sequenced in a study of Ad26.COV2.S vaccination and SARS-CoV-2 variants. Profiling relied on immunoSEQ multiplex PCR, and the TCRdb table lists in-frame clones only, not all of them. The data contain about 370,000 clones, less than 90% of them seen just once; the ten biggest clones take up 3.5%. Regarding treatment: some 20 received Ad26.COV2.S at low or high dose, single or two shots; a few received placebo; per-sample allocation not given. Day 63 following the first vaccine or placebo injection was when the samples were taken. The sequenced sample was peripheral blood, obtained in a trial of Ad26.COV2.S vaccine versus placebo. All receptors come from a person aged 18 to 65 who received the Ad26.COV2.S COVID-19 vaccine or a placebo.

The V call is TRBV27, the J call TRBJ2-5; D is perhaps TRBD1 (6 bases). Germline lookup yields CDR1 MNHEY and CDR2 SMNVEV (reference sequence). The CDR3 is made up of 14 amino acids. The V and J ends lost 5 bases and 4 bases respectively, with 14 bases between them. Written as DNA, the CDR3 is TGTGCCAGCAGTCTCATTCCCAGGGGAGAGACCCAGTACTTC. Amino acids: CASSLIPRGETQYF.

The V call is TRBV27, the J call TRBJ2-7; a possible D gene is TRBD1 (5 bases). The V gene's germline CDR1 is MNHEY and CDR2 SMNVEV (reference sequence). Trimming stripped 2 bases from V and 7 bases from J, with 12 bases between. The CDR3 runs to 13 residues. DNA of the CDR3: TGTGCCAGCAGTTTAGGACAATCCCGAGAGCAGTACTTC. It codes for CASSLGQSREQYF.

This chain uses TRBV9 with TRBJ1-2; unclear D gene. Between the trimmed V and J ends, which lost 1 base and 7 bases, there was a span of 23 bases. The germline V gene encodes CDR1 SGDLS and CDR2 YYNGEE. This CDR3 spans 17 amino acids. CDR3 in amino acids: CASSVNNVVSTWAGYTF. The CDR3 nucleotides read TGTGCCAGCAGCGTAAACAACGTTGTCAGTACTTGGGCTGGCTACACCTTC.

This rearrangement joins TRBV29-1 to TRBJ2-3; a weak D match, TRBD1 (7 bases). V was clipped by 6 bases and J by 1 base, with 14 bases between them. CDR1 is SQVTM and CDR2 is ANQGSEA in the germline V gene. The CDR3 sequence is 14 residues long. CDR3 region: CSVSRGVGTDTQYF. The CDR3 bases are TGCAGCGTGTCCAGGGGGGTAGGCACAGATACGCAGTATTTT.

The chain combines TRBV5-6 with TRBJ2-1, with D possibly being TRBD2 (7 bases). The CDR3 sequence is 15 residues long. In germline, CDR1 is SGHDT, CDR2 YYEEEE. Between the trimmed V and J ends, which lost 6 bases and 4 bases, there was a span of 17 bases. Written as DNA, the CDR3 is TGTGCCAGCATAACGAGGGGGGGTCGATACAATGAGCAGTTCTTC. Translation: CASITRGGRYNEQFF.

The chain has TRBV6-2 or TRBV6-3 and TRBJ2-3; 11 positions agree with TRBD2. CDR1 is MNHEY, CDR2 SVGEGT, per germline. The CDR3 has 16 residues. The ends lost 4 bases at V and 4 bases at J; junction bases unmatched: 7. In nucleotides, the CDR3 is TGTGCCAGCAGTTCGAGGCTAGCGGGGGGTCCAGATACGCAGTATTTT. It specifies CASSSRLAGGPDTQYF.

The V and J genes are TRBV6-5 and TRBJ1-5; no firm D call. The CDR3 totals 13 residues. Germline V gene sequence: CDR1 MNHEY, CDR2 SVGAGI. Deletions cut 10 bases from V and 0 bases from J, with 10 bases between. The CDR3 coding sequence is TGTGCCACCGATATAGTTAGCAATCAGCCCCAGCATTTT. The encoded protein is CATDIVSNQPQHF.

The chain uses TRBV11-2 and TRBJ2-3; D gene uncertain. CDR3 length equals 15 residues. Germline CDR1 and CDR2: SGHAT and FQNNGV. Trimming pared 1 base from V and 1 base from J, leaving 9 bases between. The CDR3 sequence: CASSLAQDGTDTQYF. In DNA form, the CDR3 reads TGTGCCAGCAGCTTAGCCCAGGACGGCACAGATACGCAGTATTTT.

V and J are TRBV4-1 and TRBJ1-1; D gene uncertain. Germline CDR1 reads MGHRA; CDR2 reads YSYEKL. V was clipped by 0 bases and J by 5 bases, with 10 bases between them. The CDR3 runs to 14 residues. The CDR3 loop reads CASSQDGFWTEAFF. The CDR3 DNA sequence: TGCGCCAGCAGCCAAGACGGTTTCTGGACTGAAGCTTTCTTT.

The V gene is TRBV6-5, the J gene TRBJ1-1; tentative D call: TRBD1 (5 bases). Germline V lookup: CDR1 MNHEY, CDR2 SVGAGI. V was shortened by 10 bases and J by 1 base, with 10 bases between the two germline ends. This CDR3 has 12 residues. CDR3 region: CATRGGNTEAFF. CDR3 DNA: TGTGCCACAAGGGGTGGGAACACTGAAGCTTTCTTT.

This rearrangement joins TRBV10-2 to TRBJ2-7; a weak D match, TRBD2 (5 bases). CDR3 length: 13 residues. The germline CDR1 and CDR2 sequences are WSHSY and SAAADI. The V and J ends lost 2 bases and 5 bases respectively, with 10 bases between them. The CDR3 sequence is CASSEGSGDEQYF. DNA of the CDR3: TGCGCCAGCAGTGAGGGGTCCGGGGACGAGCAGTACTTC.

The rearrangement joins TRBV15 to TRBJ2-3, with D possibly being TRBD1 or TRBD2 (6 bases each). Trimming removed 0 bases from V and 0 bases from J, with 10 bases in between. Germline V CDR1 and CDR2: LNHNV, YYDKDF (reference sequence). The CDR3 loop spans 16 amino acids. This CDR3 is CATSREGGPSTDTQYF. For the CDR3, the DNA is TGTGCCACCAGCAGAGAAGGGGGGCCAAGCACAGATACGCAGTATTTT.

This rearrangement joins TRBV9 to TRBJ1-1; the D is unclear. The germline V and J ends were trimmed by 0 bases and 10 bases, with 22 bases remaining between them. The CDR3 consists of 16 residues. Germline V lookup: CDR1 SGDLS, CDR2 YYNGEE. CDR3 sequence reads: CASSVAPGRTGNRAFF. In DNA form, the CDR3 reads TGTGCCAGCAGCGTAGCACCCGGACGGACGGGAAACAGAGCTTTCTTT.

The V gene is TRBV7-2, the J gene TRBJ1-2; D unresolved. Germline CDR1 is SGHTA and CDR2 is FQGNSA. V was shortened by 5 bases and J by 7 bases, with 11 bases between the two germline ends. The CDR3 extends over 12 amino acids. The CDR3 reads CASSPKGSGYTF. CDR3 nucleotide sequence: TGTGCCAGCAGCCCAAAGGGATCTGGCTACACCTTC.

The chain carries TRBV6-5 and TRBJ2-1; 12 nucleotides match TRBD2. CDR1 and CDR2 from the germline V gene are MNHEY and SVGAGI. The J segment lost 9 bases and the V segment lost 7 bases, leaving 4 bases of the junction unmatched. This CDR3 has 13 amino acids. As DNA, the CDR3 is TGTGCCAGCAAGACTAGCGGGGGTCGTGAGCAGTTCTTC. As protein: CASKTSGGREQFF.

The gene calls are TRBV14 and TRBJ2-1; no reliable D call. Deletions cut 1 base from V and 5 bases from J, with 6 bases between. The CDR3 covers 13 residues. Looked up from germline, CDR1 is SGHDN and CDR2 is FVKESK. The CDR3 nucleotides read TGTGCCAGCAGCCAAGGGGCCCACAATGAGCAGTTCTTC. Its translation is CASSQGAHNEQFF.

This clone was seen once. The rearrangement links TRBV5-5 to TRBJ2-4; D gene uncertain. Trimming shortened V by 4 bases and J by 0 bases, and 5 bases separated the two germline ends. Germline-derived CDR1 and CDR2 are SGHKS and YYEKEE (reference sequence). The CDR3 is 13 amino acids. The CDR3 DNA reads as TGTGCCAGCAGCCTACCAGCCAAAAACATTCAGTACTTC. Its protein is CASSLPAKNIQYF.

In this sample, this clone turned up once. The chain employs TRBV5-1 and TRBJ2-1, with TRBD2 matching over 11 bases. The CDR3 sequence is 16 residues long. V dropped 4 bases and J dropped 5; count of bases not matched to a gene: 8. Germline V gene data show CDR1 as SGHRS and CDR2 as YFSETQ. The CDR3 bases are TGCGCCAGCAGCCCTAAGACTAGCGGGGACCACAATGAGCAGTTCTTC. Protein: CASSPKTSGDHNEQFF.

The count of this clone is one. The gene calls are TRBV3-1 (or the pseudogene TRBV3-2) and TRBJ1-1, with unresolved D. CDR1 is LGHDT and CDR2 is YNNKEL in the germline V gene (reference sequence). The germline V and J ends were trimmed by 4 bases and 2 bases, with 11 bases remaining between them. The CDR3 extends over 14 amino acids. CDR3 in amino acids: CASSLGISNTEAFF. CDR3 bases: TGTGCCAGCAGCCTAGGGATAAGTAACACTGAAGCTTTCTTT.

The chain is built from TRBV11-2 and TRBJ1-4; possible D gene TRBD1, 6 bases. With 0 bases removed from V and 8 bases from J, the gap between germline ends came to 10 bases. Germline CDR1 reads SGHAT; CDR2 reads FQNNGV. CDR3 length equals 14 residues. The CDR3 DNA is TGTGCCAGCAGCTTAGACAGAAGGGGGGAAAAACTGTTTTTT. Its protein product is CASSLDRRGEKLFF.

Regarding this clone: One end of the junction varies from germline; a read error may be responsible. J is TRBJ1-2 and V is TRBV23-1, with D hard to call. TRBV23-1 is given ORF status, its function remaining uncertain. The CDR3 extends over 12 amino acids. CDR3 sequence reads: CASSQSKRWASF. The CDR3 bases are TGCGCCAGCAGTCAATCGAAGAGGTGGGCAAGCTTC.

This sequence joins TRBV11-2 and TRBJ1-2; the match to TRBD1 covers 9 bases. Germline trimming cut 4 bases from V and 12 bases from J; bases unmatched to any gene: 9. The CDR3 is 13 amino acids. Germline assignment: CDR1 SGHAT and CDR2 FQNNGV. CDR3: CASSSRDRDSHTF. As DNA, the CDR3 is TGTGCCAGCAGCTCCAGGGACAGGGATTCGCACACCTTC.

CDR3 nucleotides: TGCAGTGTGAACTATGGCTACACCTTC. This translates into CSVNYGYTF. The chain links TRBV20-1 to TRBJ1-2, with D unclear. V was cut by 7 bases and J by 2 bases, with 2 bases left in between. This CDR3 contains 9 residues. The V gene's germline CDR1 is DFQATT and CDR2 SNEGSKA (reference sequence).

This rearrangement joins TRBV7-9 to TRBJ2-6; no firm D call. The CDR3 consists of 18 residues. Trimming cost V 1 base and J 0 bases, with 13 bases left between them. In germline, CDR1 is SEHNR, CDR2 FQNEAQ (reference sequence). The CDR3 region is CASSLVQAMISGANVLTF. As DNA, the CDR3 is TGTGCCAGCAGCTTAGTTCAAGCGATGATCTCTGGGGCCAACGTCCTGACTTTC.

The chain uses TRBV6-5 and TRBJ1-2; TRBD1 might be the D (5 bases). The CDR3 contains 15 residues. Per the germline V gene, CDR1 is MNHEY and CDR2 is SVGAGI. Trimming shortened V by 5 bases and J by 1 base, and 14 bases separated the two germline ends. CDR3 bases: TGTGCCAGCAGTACCTCCGACAGTCTTAACTATGGCTACACCTTC. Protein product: CASSTSDSLNYGYTF.